One and the same sample provided the 23 T cell receptor beta chains below, sequenced in a study of patients and donors after allogeneic stem cell transplantation. TCRdb re-analysed the RT-PCR reads in MiXCR, keeping a single row per CDR3 protein. This sample yields fewer than 500,000 distinct CDR3 sequences, of which under 20% are seen a single time; just over 7% belongs to the top ten. Sequenced: blood, either unsorted or a sorted T cell fraction (not recorded which). Receptors were obtained from a human donor who was either an allogeneic HSCT recipient or a stem cell or donor lymphocyte infusion donor (not recorded which). It is not recorded whose cells these are; they may come from a transplant donor.

CDR3 bases: TGTGCCAGCAGCCCGACCCTAGCGGTGCCCAATGAGCAGTTCTTC. It specifies CASSPTLAVPNEQFF. This chain uses TRBV11-1 with TRBJ2-1; 7 positions agree with TRBD2. The CDR3 is 15 amino acids. Germline CDR1 and CDR2: SGHAT and FQDESV (reference sequence). V shed 5 bases, J shed 6 bases, and the junction held 10 bases outside the gene matches.

The chain links TRBV7-9 to TRBJ2-7; D unclear. Germline V lookup: CDR1 SEHNR, CDR2 FQNEAQ (reference sequence). The germline V and J ends were trimmed by 6 bases and 9 bases, with 15 bases remaining between them. CDR3 length: 12 amino acids. The DNA for the CDR3 is TGTGCCAGCAGTTTTCCCCACCGCGGGCAGTACTTC. Translated: CASSFPHRGQYF.

The chain couples TRBV30 to TRBJ2-7, with a tentative D call TRBD1 (6 bases). The CDR3 has 13 residues. Germline lookup yields CDR1 GTSNPN and CDR2 SVGIG (reference sequence). The CDR3 DNA reads as TGTGCAACCACACAGGGCGCCTCCTACGAGCAGTACTTC. Residues: CATTQGASYEQYF.

V and J are TRBV20-1 and TRBJ2-6; TRBD1 might be the D (6 bases). Trimming stripped 1 base from V and 6 bases from J, with 13 bases between. CDR1 and CDR2 (germline): DFQATT, SNEGSKA (reference sequence). The CDR3 loop spans 15 amino acids. The CDR3 region has the DNA TGCAGTGCTAGAGCGAGGGGGAATAAGGCCAACGTCCTGACTTTC. Protein product: CSARARGNKANVLTF.

This clonotype was detected many times. V gene TRBV4-3 combines with J gene TRBJ2-3; D not certain. The V end lost 1 base, the J end lost 4 bases, and 9 bases lay between the germline ends. This CDR3 is 14 amino acids long. The germline V gene encodes CDR1 LGHNA and CDR2 YSLEER. CDR3 sequence: CASSQGNGPDTQYF. Written as DNA, the CDR3 is TGCGCCAGCAGCCAAGGGAACGGCCCAGATACGCAGTATTTT.

The chain has TRBV7-9 and TRBJ1-1; TRBD1 matches 8 bases. V lost 6 bases to trimming and J lost 5 bases; unmatched junction nucleotides: 14. The CDR3 has 16 residues. In germline, CDR1 is SEHNR, CDR2 FQNEAQ (reference sequence). This CDR3 reads CASSSHPSHRGTEAFF. The CDR3, as DNA: TGTGCCAGCAGTTCCCATCCCTCTCACAGGGGGACTGAAGCTTTCTTT.

Comments on this clonotype: Compared with germline, one end of the junction differs, possibly owing to a read error. The chain employs TRBV20-1 and TRBJ2-3; 8 bases line up with TRBD2. The CDR3 totals 14 residues. In germline, CDR1 is DFQATT, CDR2 SNEGSKA (reference sequence). The CDR3: CSVRAGDLTDTQYF. In DNA, the CDR3 is TGCAGTGTTAGAGCGGGGGACCTTACAGATACGCAGTATTTT.

Notes on this clonotype: Sequence at one end of the junction differs from germline and may be a read error. The chain employs TRBV7-7 and TRBJ2-1; possibly TRBD1 or TRBD2 for D (5 bases each). This CDR3 has 14 amino acids. CDR1 SSHAT and CDR2 FNYEAQ come from the germline V gene (reference sequence). The CDR3 sequence: CASSLSLGVGEQFF. The CDR3 DNA follows: TGTGCTAGCAGCTTATCCCTGGGGGTTGGTGAGCAGTTCTTC.

This clonotype was counted only a few times. The chain uses TRBV5-1 and TRBJ2-7, with D hard to call. The V gene lost 2 bases and the J gene lost 0 bases, with 6 bases spanning the gap. The CDR3 extends over 13 amino acids. Germline-derived CDR1 and CDR2 are SGHRS and YFSETQ. CDR3 sequence: CASSFDNSYEQYF. The CDR3 nucleotides read TGCGCCAGCAGCTTCGACAACTCCTACGAGCAGTACTTC.

The chain uses TRBV20-1 and TRBJ2-3, with D unresolved. CDR1 DFQATT and CDR2 SNEGSKA come from the germline V gene (reference sequence). Deletions cut 0 bases from V and 5 bases from J, with 6 bases between. The CDR3 has 12 amino acids. The CDR3 is CSARDLIDTQYF. As DNA, the CDR3 is TGCAGTGCTAGAGATTTAATAGATACGCAGTATTTT.

This clonotype was seen a handful of times. The chain is built from TRBV25-1 and TRBJ2-7; 13 nucleotides agree with TRBD2. CDR1 and CDR2 (germline): MGHDK, SYGVNS. This CDR3 comprises 17 residues. J was trimmed by 0 bases and V by 3 bases; bases with no gene match: 5. Written as DNA, the CDR3 is TGTGCCAGCAGTGATTCCCGACTAGCGGGAGGCTCCTACGAGCAGTACTTC. It encodes CASSDSRLAGGSYEQYF.

The gene calls are TRBV12-3 or TRBV12-4 and TRBJ2-4; D is perhaps TRBD1 (7 bases). Trimming removed 3 bases at V and 9 bases at J, with 12 bases between. The CDR3 covers 13 residues. CDR3 region: CASSFRGASIQYF. As DNA, the CDR3 is TGTGCCAGCAGTTTCAGGGGGGCCAGCATTCAGTACTTC.

For this clonotype: A much larger clone differs by one base, so this may be a read error. V gene TRBV5-1 combines with J gene TRBJ2-2; D gene ambiguous. Germline V gives CDR1 SGHRS, CDR2 YFSETQ. The CDR3 consists of 14 residues. The germline V and J ends were trimmed by 1 base and 8 bases, with 12 bases remaining between them. The CDR3 DNA is TGCGCCAGCAGCTTGCGAGTCAGGATGGGGGAGCTGTTTTTT. Translation gives CASSLRVRMGELFF. Variable domain in full (rest from reference TRBV5-1 and TRBJ2-2): KAGVTQTPRYLIKTRGQQVTLSCSPISGHRSVSWYQQTPGQGLQFLFEYFSETQRNKGNFPGRFSGRQFSNSRSEMNVSTLELGDSALYLCASSLRVRMGELFFGEGSRLTVL.

This chain's CDR3 is CASSVETGVSGYTF. As DNA, the CDR3 is TGTGCCAGCAGCGTGGAGACAGGGGTCTCTGGCTACACCTTC. V is TRBV9 and J is TRBJ1-2, with 8 bases matching TRBD1. The ends lost 2 bases at V and 7 bases at J; junction bases unmatched: 7. Germline-derived CDR1 and CDR2 are SGDLS and YYNGEE. The CDR3 contains 14 residues.

V usage is TRBV5-1 and J usage is TRBJ2-2, with 7 positions matching TRBD1. Germline V gene sequence: CDR1 SGHRS, CDR2 YFSETQ. The trim removed 0 bases at V and 10 bases at J, leaving 9 bases unmatched. The CDR3 consists of 15 residues. Here the CDR3 DNA reads TGCGCCAGCAGCTTGGAGGGGGCGACCTTAACGGAGCTGTTTTTT. Encoded protein: CASSLEGATLTELFF.

This clonotype was found a few times. V usage is TRBV20-1 and J usage is TRBJ2-3; D unclear. There are 15 residues in the CDR3. V dropped 2 bases and J dropped 1 base, with 13 bases sitting between them. Per germline, CDR1 DFQATT and CDR2 SNEGSKA (reference sequence). The CDR3 loop is CSARRNAARTDTQYF. The CDR3 DNA reads as TGCAGTGCTAGACGGAACGCGGCTCGCACAGATACGCAGTATTTT.

This clonotype was detected ten times or more. The chain links TRBV20-1 to TRBJ2-7; either TRBD1 or TRBD2 may fit D (5 bases each). Germline V gene lookup returns CDR1 DFQATT and CDR2 SNEGSKA (reference sequence). The CDR3 consists of 12 residues. Deletions cut 5 bases from V and 3 bases from J, with 11 bases between. The DNA for the CDR3 is TGCAGTGCTGGGACGGACAACTACGAGCAGTACTTC. It codes for CSAGTDNYEQYF.

This clonotype came up many times. This could be a read error, since a much larger clone is one nucleotide away. The chain recombines TRBV20-1 with TRBJ1-5; the D is unclear. Germline values: CDR1 DFQATT, CDR2 SNEGSKA (reference sequence). The V gene lost 2 bases and the J gene lost 0 bases, with 5 bases spanning the gap. This CDR3 contains 13 residues. CDR3 in DNA: TGCAGTGCTAGACATTATAGCAATCAGCCCCAGCATTTT. Translation: CSARHYSNQPQHF.

The chain has TRBV9 and TRBJ2-1, with 9 bases matching TRBD2. The trim removed 5 bases at V and 8 bases at J, leaving 14 bases unmatched. The CDR3 extends over 16 amino acids. Germline-derived CDR1 and CDR2 are SGDLS and YYNGEE. The CDR3 here is CASSPPGLAFTDEQFF. CDR3 in DNA: TGTGCCAGCAGTCCGCCGGGACTAGCTTTTACCGATGAGCAGTTCTTC.

The V gene is TRBV20-1, the J gene TRBJ1-1; no firm D call. Germline V gene sequence: CDR1 DFQATT, CDR2 SNEGSKA (reference sequence). V gave up 3 bases and J gave up 1 base, with 18 bases separating them. This CDR3 is 16 amino acids long. This CDR3 is CSASPPQPNWNTEAFF. The CDR3 DNA reads as TGCAGTGCTAGTCCCCCCCAGCCAAATTGGAACACTGAAGCTTTCTTT.

V and J are TRBV12-3 or TRBV12-4 and TRBJ1-6, with D unresolved. The germline V and J ends were trimmed by 8 bases and 8 bases, with 13 bases remaining between them. CDR3 length: 13 amino acids. This CDR3 reads CASGRFLHSPLHF. The CDR3, as DNA: TGTGCCAGCGGACGGTTCCTCCATTCACCCCTCCACTTT.

The rearrangement links TRBV15 to TRBJ2-3; D remains ambiguous. V lost 0 bases to trimming and J lost 0 bases, with 7 bases between them. This CDR3 is built from 15 residues. Germline loops: CDR1 LNHNV, CDR2 YYDKDF (reference sequence). CDR3 sequence: CATSREHTSTDTQYF. CDR3 bases: TGTGCCACCAGCAGAGAACACACAAGCACAGATACGCAGTATTTT.

This clonotype was counted between two and nine times. The J gene is TRBJ1-1, the V gene TRBV12-3 or TRBV12-4; no clear D. The ends were cut back, 6 bases at V and 0 bases at J, with 11 bases in the middle. This CDR3 contains 14 residues. This CDR3 reads CASSPPPVNTEAFF. CDR3 DNA: TGTGCCAGCAGCCCCCCCCCTGTGAACACTGAAGCTTTCTTT.